Reported below is one T cell receptor (beta chain). Its target is unknown. The data were taken from a study of beta chain features in type 1 diabetes. Findings of the study overall: Whether TCRB rearrangement is influenced by HLA type was left unresolved in this analysis. TCRB CDR3s from Type 1 diabetes patients were moderately but significantly shorter in all four CD4+ subsets.

Expressed TCRB transcripts were sequenced because the isolated RNA had all been reverse transcribed beforehand. Some 3.6 million reads on average were seen across naive, central memory and regulatory T cell samples. The method was immunoSEQ multiplex PCR; TCRdb's version includes in-frame clones alone and lacks a portion of them. The sample shows about 340,000 clones, roughly 13% of them seen only once. This sequence originates from a woman aged 18-35 years with type 1 diabetes. Sequencing was done on a sample of naive CD4+ T cells from blood.

The CDR3 reads CAISESRGAANEQFF. CDR3 in DNA: TGTGCCATCAGTGAGTCGCGGGGGGCGGCGAATGAGCAGTTCTTC. V and J are TRBV10-3 and TRBJ2-1; 8 positions agree with TRBD2. Germline V CDR1 and CDR2: ENHRY, SYGVKD. The V gene end was trimmed by 0 bases and the J gene end by 7 bases; junction bases not matched to a gene: 5. The CDR3 spans 15 residues.